This T cell receptor beta chain is from a study of shared clonotypes between healthy human individuals. Study-level information: Per-donor plates numbered three CD4 naive, three CD4 memory, two CD8 naive and one CD8 memory.

TCRdb's table, derived via immunoSEQ multiplex PCR, lists solely in-frame clones and lacks some. The sample consists of approximately 2,000,000 clones, 93% of them appearing once. This clone was seen a single time. V was trimmed by 7 bases and J by 10 bases, leaving 19 bases between them. The germline gives CDR1 MNHEY, CDR2 SMNVEV (reference sequence). CDR3 length: 13 amino acids. Naive CD8 cells, CD45RO-negative and positively selected for CCR7, excluded terminally differentiated effector memory CD45RA+ cells. This TCR came from a man younger than 35 in good health. Some clones in this sample may be carry-over from other donors' samples. Specimen: naive CD8+ T cells from PBMCs. This chain joins TRBV27 and TRBJ1-1; D possibly corresponds to TRBD1 (6 bases). In DNA form, the CDR3 reads TGTGCCAGCACCGACCGGACAGCCCGGAGAGCTTTCTTT. This gives the protein CASTDRTARRAFF.